The 27 T cell receptor beta chains reported below all come from one sample, sequenced in a study of type 1 regulatory T cells. TCRdb recomputed calls from the reads with MiXCR, one row per CDR3 protein. The sample includes 68,000 or so distinct CDR3 sequences, roughly half of them seen just once. Their recognized antigens are unknown. Material for sequencing was cultured non-Tr1 T cells, either the whole culture or a sorted T cell fraction (not recorded which). All receptors come from a human donor in good health.

The chain uses TRBV20-1 and TRBJ2-1, with D possibly TRBD2 on 5 matching bases. Germline-derived CDR1 and CDR2 are DFQATT and SNEGSKA (reference sequence). Trimming removed 3 bases at V and 5 bases at J, with 17 bases between. The CDR3 consists of 15 residues. The CDR3 region has the DNA TGCAGTGCTAGCAGACTCGGCGGGTTGGACAATGAGCAGTTCTTC. Protein product: CSASRLGGLDNEQFF.

This clonotype was observed a handful of times. This chain joins TRBV3-1 and TRBJ2-2, with D unclear. Trimming pared 5 bases from V and 5 bases from J, leaving 9 bases between. Germline CDR1 is LGHDT and CDR2 is YNNKEL (reference sequence). The CDR3 is made up of 13 amino acids. CDR3 in amino acids: CASSTSRTGELFF. The CDR3 coding sequence is TGTGCCAGCAGCACCAGTCGGACCGGGGAGCTGTTTTTT.

V and J are TRBV7-2 and TRBJ2-1; 15 nucleotides match TRBD2. The CDR3 consists of 16 residues. The junction had 2 bases not matched to a gene; V was cut back by 8 bases and J by 0 bases. Germline values: CDR1 SGHTA, CDR2 FQGNSA. The CDR3 loop reads CASGLAGGSSYNEQFF. The CDR3 DNA sequence: TGTGCCAGCGGACTAGCGGGGGGGAGCTCCTACAATGAGCAGTTCTTC.

This clonotype has more than one count but fewer than ten. The J gene is TRBJ2-2, the V gene TRBV11-2; 9 positions agree with TRBD1. With 3 bases clipped from V and 6 bases from J, the junction kept 8 bases outside the gene matches. From germline, CDR1 is SGHAT and CDR2 FQNNGV. CDR3 length: 16 residues. CDR3 nucleotide sequence: TGTGCCAGCAGCTTGAACCGGGACAGGGTGGCCGGGGAGCTGTTTTTT. As protein: CASSLNRDRVAGELFF.

This clonotype has more than one count but fewer than ten. The genes are TRBV5-1 and TRBJ2-3, with unresolved D. This CDR3 is 14 amino acids long. The V gene's germline CDR1 is SGHRS and CDR2 YFSETQ. V was trimmed by 1 base and J by 6 bases, leaving 12 bases between them. This CDR3 is CASSLNFPPDTQYF. The CDR3 nucleotides are TGCGCCAGCAGCTTGAACTTTCCCCCGGATACGCAGTATTTT.

This clonotype was counted at least ten times. The chain has TRBV12-3 or TRBV12-4 and TRBJ1-1, with 7 bases aligning to TRBD1. V shed 7 bases and J 4 bases; nucleotides not matched to a gene: 9. CDR3 length: 14 residues. The CDR3 nucleotides read TGTGCCAGCACCCAGACAGGGAGGGGCACTGAAGCTTTCTTT. Residues: CASTQTGRGTEAFF.

As regards this clonotype: A much larger clone differs by one base, so this may be a read error. This chain connects TRBV3-1 to TRBJ2-2; perhaps TRBD2 as D (6 bases). The germline V gene encodes CDR1 LGHDT and CDR2 YNNKEL (reference sequence). The CDR3 has 12 amino acids. CDR3 loop: CASRIRTGGLFF. The CDR3 DNA follows: TGTGCCAGCAGAATTAGGACCGGGGGGCTGTTTTTT.

This clonotype is a singleton in its sample. This sequence joins TRBV2 and TRBJ2-1, with 9 bases fitting TRBD2. V shed 8 bases and J 2 bases; nucleotides not matched to a gene: 4. Germline V gives CDR1 SNHLY, CDR2 FYNNEI. This CDR3 region has 14 residues. The CDR3 region has the DNA TGTGCCAGCCGTAGCGGGGGAGCCTACAATGAGCAGTTCTTC. It translates to CASRSGGAYNEQFF. Together with reference TRBV2 and TRBJ2-1, the CDR3 gives the full variable domain: EPEVTQTPSHQVTQMGQEVILRCVPISNHLYFYWYRQILGQKVEFLVSFYNNEISEKSEIFDDQFSVERPDGSNFTLKIRSTKLEDSAMYFCASRSGGAYNEQFFGPGTRLTVL.

This clonotype is termed medium-sized. The rearrangement joins TRBV19 to TRBJ2-5, with D possibly matching TRBD2 (5 bases). Trimming cost V 7 bases and J 5 bases, with 14 bases left between them. Germline V lookup: CDR1 LNHDA, CDR2 SQIVND (reference sequence). This CDR3 has 13 amino acids. This CDR3 reads CASKDGNGETQYF. The CDR3 nucleotides read TGTGCCAGTAAGGACGGGAACGGGGAGACCCAGTACTTC.

This clonotype was detected a few times. CDR3 bases: TGCAGTGCACTGAGACAGGACCGTTCGGCCGGCTACACCTTC. Amino acid sequence: CSALRQDRSAGYTF. The chain combines TRBV20-1 with TRBJ1-2; D may be TRBD1 (6 bases). The CDR3 loop spans 14 amino acids. V was pared by 6 bases and J by 8 bases, with 22 bases between. Germline V gene lookup returns CDR1 DFQATT and CDR2 SNEGSKA (reference sequence).

A few counts support this clonotype. V usage is TRBV4-2 and J usage is TRBJ1-1; D not resolved. Looked up from germline, CDR1 is LGHNA and CDR2 is YNFKEQ. The CDR3 totals 16 residues. Trimming took 1 base from V and 2 from J, leaving 14 bases between them. This CDR3 is CASSQVQVGSNTEAFF. The DNA of the CDR3 is TGTGCCAGCAGCCAAGTTCAGGTGGGTTCCAACACTGAAGCTTTCTTT.

The V and J genes are TRBV5-1 and TRBJ2-5, with 13 bases that match TRBD2. The length of the CDR3 is 15 residues. CDR1 SGHRS and CDR2 YFSETQ come from the germline V gene. Trimming cost V 4 bases and J 4 bases; bases outside gene matches: 4. CDR3 sequence (DNA): TGCGCCAGCAGCCCGGGACTAGCGGGGTTAGAGACCCAGTACTTC. It specifies CASSPGLAGLETQYF.

This chain connects TRBV20-1 to TRBJ2-5; D ambiguous. The CDR3 runs to 13 residues. Germline V gives CDR1 DFQATT, CDR2 SNEGSKA (reference sequence). The DNA for the CDR3 is TGCAGCGTTGATGGACCCCCAGAAGAGACCCAGTACTTC. This translates into CSVDGPPEETQYF.

The V call is TRBV12-5, the J call TRBJ2-2; no clear D gene. The germline V gene encodes CDR1 LGHNT and CDR2 FRNRAP. The CDR3 runs to 16 residues. V lost 0 bases, J lost 0 bases, and 8 bases lay in between. The CDR3 reads CASGLVLHANTGELFF. The CDR3, as DNA: TGTGCTAGTGGTTTGGTACTTCACGCGAACACCGGGGAGCTGTTTTTT. Complete variable domain (other parts from reference TRBV12-5 and TRBJ2-2): DARVTQTPRHKVTEMGQEVTMRCQPILGHNTVFWYRQTMMQGLELLAYFRNRAPLDDSGMPKDRFSAEMPDATLATLKIQPSEPRDSAVYFCASGLVLHANTGELFFGEGSRLTVL.

This clonotype was observed a handful of times. The chain joins TRBV7-2 to TRBJ1-2; unclear D gene. The CDR3 covers 13 residues. Trimming cost V 1 base and J 5 bases, with 8 bases left between them. Germline V CDR1 and CDR2: SGHTA, FQGNSA. The CDR3 region is CASSLGRQYGYTF. The CDR3 bases are TGTGCCAGCAGCTTAGGCAGGCAGTATGGCTACACCTTC. Full variable domain (missing parts from reference TRBV7-2 and TRBJ1-2): GAGVSQSPSNKVTEKGKDVELRCDPISGHTALYWYRQSLGQGLEFLIYFQGNSAPDKSGLPSDRFSAERTGGSVSTLTIQRTQQEDSAVYLCASSLGRQYGYTFGSGTRLTVV.

This clonotype was picked up a small number of times. The genes are TRBV7-2 and TRBJ1-1; no clear D gene. Trimming removed 0 bases from V and 1 base from J, with 6 bases in between. Germline values: CDR1 SGHTA, CDR2 FQGNSA. The CDR3 has 14 residues. This chain's CDR3 is CASSLAGRNTEAFF. The DNA of the CDR3 is TGTGCCAGCAGCTTAGCGGGGAGGAACACTGAAGCTTTCTTT.

In its sample, this clonotype was seen many times. The chain employs TRBV20-1 and TRBJ2-2; the D gene could be TRBD1 or TRBD2 (6 bases each). V was clipped by 2 bases and J by 4 bases, with 14 bases between them. This CDR3 has 15 amino acids. Germline V gene lookup returns CDR1 DFQATT and CDR2 SNEGSKA (reference sequence). Here the CDR3 reads CSARRTGAITGELFF. CDR3 coding DNA: TGCAGTGCTAGACGAACGGGGGCGATCACCGGGGAGCTGTTTTTT.

As regards this clonotype: One end of the junction does not line up with germline, which may come from a read error. This chain links TRBV7-7 with TRBJ2-5; 13 bases line up with TRBD2. The CDR3 sequence is 16 residues long. In germline, CDR1 is SSHAT, CDR2 FNYEAQ (reference sequence). DNA of the CDR3: TGTGCTAGCAGCTTAGGACTAGCGGGGGCTCAAGAGACCCAGTACTTC. The encoded protein is CASSLGLAGAQETQYF. The entire variable domain, with the rest obtained from reference TRBV7-7 and TRBJ2-5, is as follows: GAGVSQSPRYKVTKRGQDVTLRCDPISSHATLYWYQQALGQGPEFLTYFNYEAQPDKSGLPSDRFSAERPEGSISTLTIQRTEQRDSAMYRCASSLGLAGAQETQYFGPGTRLLVL.

This chain connects TRBV20-1 to TRBJ2-7; the match to TRBD2 covers 7 bases. Germline trimming cut 3 bases from V and 0 bases from J; bases unmatched to any gene: 2. The CDR3 is made up of 13 amino acids. Looked up from germline, CDR1 is DFQATT and CDR2 is SNEGSKA (reference sequence). CDR3 coding DNA: TGCAGTGCTAGGACTAGCTACTCCTACGAGCAGTACTTC. Translated, it gives CSARTSYSYEQYF.

This sequence joins TRBV20-1 and TRBJ2-7, with 9 bases fitting TRBD2. Unmatched junction bases numbered 7, after V lost 1 base and J lost 6 bases. This CDR3 contains 14 residues. Germline V gives CDR1 DFQATT, CDR2 SNEGSKA (reference sequence). The DNA for the CDR3 is TGCAGTGCTAGAGCTTCGCTGGGACTAGCCGAGCAGTACTTC. It codes for CSARASLGLAEQYF.

The V call is TRBV21-1, the J call TRBJ1-2; TRBD1, as called in the table, went unchecked against the DNA. TRBV21-1 corresponds to a pseudogene. There are 14 residues in the CDR3. CDR3 nucleotide sequence: TGTGCCAGCGGCAACGGGGGGCGCAACTATGGCTACACCTTC. Its translation: CASGNGGRNYGYTF.

The chain recombines TRBV5-4 with TRBJ2-2; 8 bases line up with TRBD2. There are 15 residues in the CDR3. Germline CDR1 and CDR2: SGHNT and YYREEE (reference sequence). Trimming at V came to 0 bases and at J to 5 bases, leaving 3 bases not matched to a gene. The CDR3 region is CASSLAGGGTGELFF. The DNA of the CDR3 is TGTGCCAGCAGCTTGGCAGGCGGGGGGACCGGGGAGCTGTTTTTT.

The CDR3 sequence: CASSQGGGESYNSPLHF. The CDR3 nucleotides read TGTGCCAGCAGCCAAGGAGGCGGGGAATCCTATAATTCACCCCTCCACTTT. V gene TRBV4-2 combines with J gene TRBJ1-6; the D is unclear. V lost 1 base and J 1 base, leaving 11 bases between the germline ends. The CDR3 is 17 amino acids. CDR1 and CDR2 from the germline V gene are LGHNA and YNFKEQ.

This clonotype showed up just once. This chain links TRBV5-1 with TRBJ2-1; 9 bases map to TRBD1. Germline lookup yields CDR1 SGHRS and CDR2 YFSETQ. CDR3 length: 13 residues. Trimming at V came to 4 bases and at J to 5 bases, leaving 1 base not matched to a gene. The chain's CDR3 is CASSRDRDNEQFF. Here the CDR3 DNA reads TGCGCCAGCAGCCGGGACAGGGACAATGAGCAGTTCTTC.

The chain combines TRBV5-6 with TRBJ1-2, with unresolved D. V gave up 4 bases and J gave up 6 bases, with 10 bases separating them. The CDR3 loop spans 12 amino acids. Germline V CDR1 and CDR2: SGHDT, YYEEEE. CDR3: CASSTRSHGYTF. The DNA of the CDR3 is TGTGCCAGCAGCACTCGCAGCCATGGCTACACCTTC.

This chain links TRBV7-2 with TRBJ1-6; 9 bases fit TRBD1. This CDR3 spans 17 amino acids. Germline CDR1 is SGHTA and CDR2 is FQGNSA. V lost 5 bases and J lost 6; bases outside the gene matches: 11. The CDR3 bases are TGTGCCAGCAGCCCCCAGGGAGGACAGGGGAGTAATTCACCCCTCCACTTT. Residues: CASSPQGGQGSNSPLHF.

The chain employs TRBV11-3 and TRBJ2-5, with TRBD1 identical over 9 bases. CDR1 is SGHNT, CDR2 YENEEA, per germline. The V segment lost 5 bases and the J segment 4 bases; nucleotides outside the gene matches: 8. The CDR3 runs 15 residues. The CDR3 reads CASSAGQGRRETQYF. CDR3 coding DNA: TGTGCCAGCAGCGCGGGACAGGGAAGGAGAGAGACCCAGTACTTC.